This T cell receptor (beta chain) comes out of a study of blood T cell repertoires in COVID-19. Study background: Samples representing acute and convalescent COVID-19 were sourced from the United States, Italy and Spain. In each case, the material was cDNA or gDNA derived from T cells, B-cell-depleted T cells, or PBMCs.

Trimming took off 8 bases at V and 0 bases at J, with 11 bases between the two ends. CDR1 is LNHDA and CDR2 is SQIVND in the germline V gene (reference sequence). This CDR3 has 14 residues. How the authors handled the data: Amplification from reference gene primers served as the basis for estimated nucleated cell counts. The assay was immunoSEQ multiplex PCR, and TCRdb's table has in-frame clones only and misses some. V, J and clone size are taken as reported in that table, and D and trimming were inferred from the DNA itself. Of about 100,000 clones in the sample, more than 85% were seen once. Input material: peripheral blood. The clonotype originates from a man between 60 and 75 years old with acute or convalescent COVID-19. The chain combines TRBV19 with TRBJ1-5, with D hard to call. The CDR3 region is CASQNRISNQPQHF. CDR3 sequence (DNA): TGTGCCAGTCAGAACAGAATTAGCAATCAGCCCCAGCATTTT.